The source of this T cell receptor beta chain is a study of type 1 regulatory T cells. Background on the study: T-allo10 is an in vitro-generated, Tr1-enriched CD4 T cell product specific for alloantigen.

On this clonotype itself: Its antigen remains unidentified.

The CDR3 is made up of 15 amino acids. J lost 6 bases, V lost 4 bases, and 4 bases had no gene match. Per germline, CDR1 KGHDR and CDR2 SFDVKD. TCRdb passed the reads through MiXCR, listing each CDR3 protein once. The sample contains roughly 68,000 distinct CDR3 sequences, roughly three fifths of which appear only once. Graft donor-derived T-allo10 cells were described as host-alloantigen-specific, anergic, and alloantigen-specifically suppressive. The chain joins TRBV24-1 to TRBJ2-3; TRBD2 aligns across 12 bases. This sequence originates from a human donor in good health. The sequenced material came from cultured T cells, either the whole culture or a sorted T cell fraction (not recorded which). Indicated subset: Tr1-enriched cell product generated in vitro against host alloantigens. CDR3 amino acids: CATSEVTSGSDTQYF. In nucleotides, the CDR3 is TGTGCCACCAGTGAGGTGACTAGCGGGAGCGATACGCAGTATTTT.